This entry features one TCR beta chain sequence. Its matching antigen is unknown. The CDR3 totals 15 residues. V gave up 2 bases and J gave up 0 bases; unmatched junction bases: 1. Germline V gene lookup returns CDR1 SGHDT and CDR2 YYEEEE. Using immunoSEQ multiplex PCR, the repertoire was profiled, and TCRdb retains in-frame clones only, with some absent. The table records 3,000 to 3,500 clones, about 74% of them present only once. These data are taken from a study of immune cell composition in non-small cell lung cancer. Whole-study findings and limits: Top 10 clone scores and clonality were higher in squamous than adenocarcinoma.

Material for sequencing was lung tumor tissue. The receptor was isolated from a human donor with non-small cell lung cancer. The V and J genes are TRBV5-6 and TRBJ2-2, with 7 bases fitting TRBD2. CDR3 residues: CASSFGGTNTGELFF. CDR3 bases: TGTGCCAGCAGCTTCGGGGGGACGAACACCGGGGAGCTGTTTTTT.